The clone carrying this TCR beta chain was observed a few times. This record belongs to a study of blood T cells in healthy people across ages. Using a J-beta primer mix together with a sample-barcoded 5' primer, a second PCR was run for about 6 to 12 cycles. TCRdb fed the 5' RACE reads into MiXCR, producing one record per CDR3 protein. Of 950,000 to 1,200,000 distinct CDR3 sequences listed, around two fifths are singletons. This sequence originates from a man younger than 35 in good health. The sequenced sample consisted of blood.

In nucleotides, the CDR3 is TGTGCCAGCAGTTACGGCCGGGACAACTATGGCTACACCTTC. Encoded protein: CASSYGRDNYGYTF. This chain uses TRBV6-6 with TRBJ1-2, with D possibly being TRBD1 (5 bases). This CDR3 has 14 amino acids. CDR1 and CDR2 (germline): MNHNY, SVGAGI (reference sequence). V gave up 2 bases and J gave up 2 bases, with 9 bases separating them.